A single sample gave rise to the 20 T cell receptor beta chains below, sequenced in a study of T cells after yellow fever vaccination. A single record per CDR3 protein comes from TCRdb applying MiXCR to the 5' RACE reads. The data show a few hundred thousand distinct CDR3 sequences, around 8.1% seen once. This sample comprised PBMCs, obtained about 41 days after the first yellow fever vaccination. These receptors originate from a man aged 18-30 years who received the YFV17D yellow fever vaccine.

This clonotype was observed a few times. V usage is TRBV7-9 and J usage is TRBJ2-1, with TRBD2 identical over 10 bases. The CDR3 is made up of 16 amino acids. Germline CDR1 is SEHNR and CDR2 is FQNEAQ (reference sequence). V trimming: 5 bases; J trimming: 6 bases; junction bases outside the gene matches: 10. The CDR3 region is CASSTPRGTSANEQFF. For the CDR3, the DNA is TGTGCCAGCAGCACCCCCCGGGGGACTAGCGCCAATGAGCAGTTCTTC.

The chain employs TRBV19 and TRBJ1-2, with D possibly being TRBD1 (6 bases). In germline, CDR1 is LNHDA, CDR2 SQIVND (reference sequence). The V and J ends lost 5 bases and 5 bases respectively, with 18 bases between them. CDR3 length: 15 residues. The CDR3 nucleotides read TGTGCCAGTAGTCCCCTGGACAGAGCGACGTATGGCTACACCTTC. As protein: CASSPLDRATYGYTF.

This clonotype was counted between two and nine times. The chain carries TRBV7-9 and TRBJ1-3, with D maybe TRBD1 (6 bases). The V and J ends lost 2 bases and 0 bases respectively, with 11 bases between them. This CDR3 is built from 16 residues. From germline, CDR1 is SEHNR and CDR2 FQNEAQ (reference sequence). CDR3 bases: TGTGCCAGCAGCTTAAGACACAGGGACTCTGGAAACACCATATATTTT. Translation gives CASSLRHRDSGNTIYF. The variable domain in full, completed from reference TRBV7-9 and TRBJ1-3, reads DTGVSQNPRHKITKRGQNVTFRCDPISEHNRLYWYRQTLGQGPEFLTYFQNEAQLEKSRLLSDRFSAERPKGSFSTLEIQRTEQGDSAMYLCASSLRHRDSGNTIYFGEGSWLTVV.

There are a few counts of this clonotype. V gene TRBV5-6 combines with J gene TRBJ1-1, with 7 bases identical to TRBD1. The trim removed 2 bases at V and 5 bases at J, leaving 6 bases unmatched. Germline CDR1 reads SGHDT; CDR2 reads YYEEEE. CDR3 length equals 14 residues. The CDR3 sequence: CASSFPTGRTEAFF. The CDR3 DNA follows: TGTGCCAGCAGCTTCCCGACAGGGAGGACTGAAGCTTTCTTT.

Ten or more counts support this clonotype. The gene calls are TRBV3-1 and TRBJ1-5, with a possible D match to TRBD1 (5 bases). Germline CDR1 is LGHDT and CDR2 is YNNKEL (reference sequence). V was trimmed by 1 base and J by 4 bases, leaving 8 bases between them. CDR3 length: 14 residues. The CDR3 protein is CASSQGQGNQPQHF. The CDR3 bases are TGTGCCAGCAGCCAAGGTCAGGGAAATCAGCCCCAGCATTTT.

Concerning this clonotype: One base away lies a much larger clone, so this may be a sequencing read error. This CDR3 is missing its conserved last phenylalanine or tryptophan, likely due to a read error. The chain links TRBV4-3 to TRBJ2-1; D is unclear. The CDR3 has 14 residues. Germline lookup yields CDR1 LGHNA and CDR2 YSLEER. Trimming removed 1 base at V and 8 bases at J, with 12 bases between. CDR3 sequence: CASSQGIWVDEQFL. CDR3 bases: TGCGCCAGCAGCCAAGGCATATGGGTGGATGAGCAGTTCTTA.

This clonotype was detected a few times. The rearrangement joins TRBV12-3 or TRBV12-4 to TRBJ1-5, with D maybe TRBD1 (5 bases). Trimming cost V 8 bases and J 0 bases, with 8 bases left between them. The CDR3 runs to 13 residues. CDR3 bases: TGTGCCAGCGGTGACAGTAGCAATCAGCCCCAGCATTTT. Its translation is CASGDSSNQPQHF.

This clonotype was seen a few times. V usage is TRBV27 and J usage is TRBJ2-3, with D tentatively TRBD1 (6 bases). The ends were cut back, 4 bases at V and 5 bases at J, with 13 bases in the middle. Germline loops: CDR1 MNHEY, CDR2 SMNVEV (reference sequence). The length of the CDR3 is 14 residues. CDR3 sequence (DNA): TGTGCCAGCAGTTGGACAGAATCGCGAGATACGCAGTATTTT. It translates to CASSWTESRDTQYF.

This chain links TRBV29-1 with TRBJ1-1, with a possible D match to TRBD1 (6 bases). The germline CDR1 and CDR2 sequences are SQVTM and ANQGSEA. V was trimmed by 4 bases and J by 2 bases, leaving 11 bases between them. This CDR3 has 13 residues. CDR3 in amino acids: CSVVRGANTEAFF. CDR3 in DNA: TGCAGCGTTGTGAGGGGGGCCAACACTGAAGCTTTCTTT.

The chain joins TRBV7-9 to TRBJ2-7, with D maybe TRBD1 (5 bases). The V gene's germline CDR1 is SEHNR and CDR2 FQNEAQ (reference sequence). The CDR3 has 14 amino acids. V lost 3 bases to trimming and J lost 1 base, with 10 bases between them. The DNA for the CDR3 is TGTGCCAGCAGCTTTACAGGATTTTCCTACGAGCAGTACGTC. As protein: CASSFTGFSYEQYV.

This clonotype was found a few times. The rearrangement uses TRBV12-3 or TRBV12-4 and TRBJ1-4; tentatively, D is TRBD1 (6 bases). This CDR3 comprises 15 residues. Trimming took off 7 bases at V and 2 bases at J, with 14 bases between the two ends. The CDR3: CASMGTPRTNEKLFF. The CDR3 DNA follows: TGTGCCAGCATGGGGACACCCCGCACTAATGAAAAACTGTTTTTT.

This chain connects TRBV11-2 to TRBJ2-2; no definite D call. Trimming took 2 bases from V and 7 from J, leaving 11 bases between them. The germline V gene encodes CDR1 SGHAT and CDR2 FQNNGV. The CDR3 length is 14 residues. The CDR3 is CASSLLGLGGELFF. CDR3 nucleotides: TGTGCCAGCAGCTTACTCGGGCTCGGCGGGGAGCTGTTTTTT.

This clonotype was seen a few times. For the CDR3, the DNA is TGTGCCAGCACTTCTGAGGCCTCGCACCACAATGAGCAGTTCTTC. Its protein product is CASTSEASHHNEQFF. The chain has TRBV6-5 and TRBJ2-1, with D uncertain. The CDR3 is 15 residues long. Trimming cost V 7 bases and J 5 bases, with 18 bases left between them. The germline V gene encodes CDR1 MNHEY and CDR2 SVGAGI.

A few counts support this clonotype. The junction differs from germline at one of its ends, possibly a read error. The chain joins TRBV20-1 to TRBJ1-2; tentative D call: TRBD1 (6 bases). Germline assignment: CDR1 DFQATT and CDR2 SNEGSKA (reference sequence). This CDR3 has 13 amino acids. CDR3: CSARTDLNDGYTF. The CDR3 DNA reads TGCAGTGCCCGGACAGACCTTAACGATGGCTACACCTTC.

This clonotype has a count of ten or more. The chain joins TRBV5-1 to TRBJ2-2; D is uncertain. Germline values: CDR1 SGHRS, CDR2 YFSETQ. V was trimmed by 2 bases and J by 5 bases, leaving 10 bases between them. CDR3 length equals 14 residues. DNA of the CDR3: TGCGCCAGCAGCTTAATCGGAAGAACCGGGGAGCTGTTTTTT. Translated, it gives CASSLIGRTGELFF.

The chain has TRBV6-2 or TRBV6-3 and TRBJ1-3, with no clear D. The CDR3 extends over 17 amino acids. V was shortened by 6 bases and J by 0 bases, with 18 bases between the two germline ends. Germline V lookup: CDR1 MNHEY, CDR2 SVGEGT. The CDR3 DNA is TGTGCCAGCAGCACCTCGACTGTGGATCTCTCTGGAAACACCATATATTTT. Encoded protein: CASSTSTVDLSGNTIYF.

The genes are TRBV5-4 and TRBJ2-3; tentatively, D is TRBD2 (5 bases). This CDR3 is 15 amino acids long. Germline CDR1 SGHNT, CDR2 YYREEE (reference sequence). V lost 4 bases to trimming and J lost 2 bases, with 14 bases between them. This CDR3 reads CASSGRDFNTDTQYF. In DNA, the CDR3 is TGTGCCAGCAGCGGCCGGGATTTTAACACAGATACGCAGTATTTT.

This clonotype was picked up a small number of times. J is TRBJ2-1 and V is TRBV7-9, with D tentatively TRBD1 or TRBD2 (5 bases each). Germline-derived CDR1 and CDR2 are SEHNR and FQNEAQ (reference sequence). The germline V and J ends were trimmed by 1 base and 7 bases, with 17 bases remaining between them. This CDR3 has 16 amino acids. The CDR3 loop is CASSLGRGWPRNEQFF. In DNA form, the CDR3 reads TGTGCCAGCAGCTTAGGCCGGGGCTGGCCGAGGAATGAGCAGTTCTTC.

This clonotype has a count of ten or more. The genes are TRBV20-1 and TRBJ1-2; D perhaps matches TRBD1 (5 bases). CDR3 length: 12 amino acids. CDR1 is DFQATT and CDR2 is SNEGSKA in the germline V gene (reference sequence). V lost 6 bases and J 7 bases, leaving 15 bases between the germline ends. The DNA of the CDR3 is TGCAGTGCCATAAGGGGTGAGGGTGGCTACACCTTC. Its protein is CSAIRGEGGYTF.

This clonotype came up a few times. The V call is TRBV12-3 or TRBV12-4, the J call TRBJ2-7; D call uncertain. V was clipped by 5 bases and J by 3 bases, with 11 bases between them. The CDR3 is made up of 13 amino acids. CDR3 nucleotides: TGTGCCAGCAGTCCGGGCCTGTACTACGAGCAGTACTTC. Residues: CASSPGLYYEQYF.